The subject of this entry is one TCR beta chain. The antigen is unknown. This record comes from a study of CD8 T cells in ankylosing spondylitis. Study-level findings and limits: Ankylosing spondylitis blood appeared to carry a characteristic TCR beta motif of 7 or 8 highly homologous variants. Reports say disease-linked clones showed up significantly more in matched ankylosing spondylitis synovial fluid.

The length of the CDR3 is 12 residues. Trimming cost V 0 bases and J 7 bases, with 6 bases left between them. Germline-derived CDR1 and CDR2 are LNHNV and YYDKDF (reference sequence). TCRdb redid the calling of the 5' RACE reads with MiXCR, one entry per CDR3 protein. The sample yields about 340,000 distinct CDR3 sequences, roughly 8% seen once. This sequence was found in a male donor with ankylosing spondylitis. Input material: blood, either unsorted or a sorted T cell fraction (not recorded which). The chain employs TRBV15 and TRBJ1-2, with unresolved D. Here the CDR3 reads CATSRDRLGYTF. The CDR3 nucleotides read TGTGCCACCAGCAGAGACAGGCTTGGCTACACCTTC.